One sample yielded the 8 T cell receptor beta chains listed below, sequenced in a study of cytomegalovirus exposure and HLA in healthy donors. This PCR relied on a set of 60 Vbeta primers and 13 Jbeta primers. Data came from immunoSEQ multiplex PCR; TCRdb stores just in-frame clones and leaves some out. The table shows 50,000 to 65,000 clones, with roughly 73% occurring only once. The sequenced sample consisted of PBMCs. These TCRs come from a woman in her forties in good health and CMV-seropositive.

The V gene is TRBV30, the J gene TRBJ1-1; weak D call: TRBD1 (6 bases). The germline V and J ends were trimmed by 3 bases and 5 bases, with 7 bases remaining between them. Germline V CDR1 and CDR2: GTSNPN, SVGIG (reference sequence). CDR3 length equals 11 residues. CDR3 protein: CAWSRGTEAFF. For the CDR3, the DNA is TGTGCCTGGAGCAGGGGAACTGAAGCTTTCTTT.

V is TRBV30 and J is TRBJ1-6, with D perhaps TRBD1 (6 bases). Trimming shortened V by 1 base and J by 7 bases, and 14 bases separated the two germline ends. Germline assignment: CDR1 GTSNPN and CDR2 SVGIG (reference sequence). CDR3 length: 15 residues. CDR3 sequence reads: CAWSANHRENSPLHF. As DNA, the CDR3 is TGTGCCTGGAGTGCAAACCACAGGGAGAATTCACCCCTCCACTTT.

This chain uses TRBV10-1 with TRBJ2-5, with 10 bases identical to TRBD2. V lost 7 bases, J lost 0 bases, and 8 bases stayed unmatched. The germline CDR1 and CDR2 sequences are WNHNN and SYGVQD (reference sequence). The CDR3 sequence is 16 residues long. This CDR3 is CASTGLADTYQETQYF. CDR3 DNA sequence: TGCGCCAGCACCGGACTAGCGGATACGTACCAAGAGACCCAGTACTTC.

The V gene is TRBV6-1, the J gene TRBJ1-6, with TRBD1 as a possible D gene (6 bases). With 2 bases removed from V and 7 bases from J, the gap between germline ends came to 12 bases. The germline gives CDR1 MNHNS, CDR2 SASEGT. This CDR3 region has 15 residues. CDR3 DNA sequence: TGTGCCAGCAGTGAACGAACAGGGAACAATTCACCCCTCCACTTT. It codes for CASSERTGNNSPLHF.

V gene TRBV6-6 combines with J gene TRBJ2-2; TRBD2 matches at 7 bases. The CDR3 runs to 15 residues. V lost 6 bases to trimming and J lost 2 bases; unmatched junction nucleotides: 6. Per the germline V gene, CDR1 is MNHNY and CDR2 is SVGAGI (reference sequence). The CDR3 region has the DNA TGTGCCAGCAGCCCTAAGCGGGGAAACACCGGGGAGCTGTTTTTT. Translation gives CASSPKRGNTGELFF.

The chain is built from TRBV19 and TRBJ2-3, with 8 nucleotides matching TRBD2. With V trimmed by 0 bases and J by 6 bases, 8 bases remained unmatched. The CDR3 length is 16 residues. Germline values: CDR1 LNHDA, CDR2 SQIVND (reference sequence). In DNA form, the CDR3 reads TGTGCCAGTAGTATAGACGGGAGGGCTAGCATTGATACGCAGTATTTT. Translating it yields CASSIDGRASIDTQYF.

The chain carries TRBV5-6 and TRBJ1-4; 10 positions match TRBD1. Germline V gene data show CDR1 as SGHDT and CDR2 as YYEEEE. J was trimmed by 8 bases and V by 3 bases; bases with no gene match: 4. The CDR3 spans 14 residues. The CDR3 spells CASSSGTGAEKLFF. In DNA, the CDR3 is TGTGCCAGCAGCTCGGGGACAGGGGCGGAAAAACTGTTTTTT.

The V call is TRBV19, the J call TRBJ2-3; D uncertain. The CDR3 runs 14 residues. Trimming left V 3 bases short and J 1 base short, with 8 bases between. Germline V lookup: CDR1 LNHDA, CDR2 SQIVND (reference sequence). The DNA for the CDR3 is TGTGCCAGTAGTATGTCGTCCGGCACAGATACGCAGTATTTT. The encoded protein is CASSMSSGTDTQYF. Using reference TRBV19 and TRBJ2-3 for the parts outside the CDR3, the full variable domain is DGGITQSPKYLFRKEGQNVTLSCEQNLNHDAMYWYRQDPGQGLRLIYYSQIVNDFQKGDIAEGYSVSREKKESFPLTVTSAQKNPTAFYLCASSMSSGTDTQYFGPGTRLTVL.